What follows are 23 T cell receptor beta chains derived from one specimen sequenced in a study of early T cells in non-severe SARS-CoV-2 infection. TCRdb processed the 5' RACE reads anew with MiXCR; each CDR3 protein has one entry. Here the sample spans about 76,000 distinct CDR3 sequences, roughly a sixth being singletons. The sequenced sample was whole blood. The receptors derive from an adult who was a healthcare worker with PCR-confirmed SARS-CoV-2 infection or an uninfected control (not recorded which).

This clonotype appeared many times. The rearrangement links TRBV21-1 to TRBJ1-2; the table's D gene call, TRBD1, was not cross checked with the DNA. TRBV21-1 is noted as a pseudogene. The CDR3 has 15 amino acids. CDR3 nucleotide sequence: TGTGCCAGCATACCCGGCGGGGACGGTAACTATGGCTACACCTTC. Its translation is CASIPGGDGNYGYTF.

This clonotype has more than one count but fewer than ten. V gene TRBV25-1 combines with J gene TRBJ1-5, with a weak D call TRBD1 (5 bases). V was pared by 6 bases and J by 7 bases, with 16 bases between. The germline CDR1 and CDR2 sequences are MGHDK and SYGVNS. This CDR3 spans 14 amino acids. CDR3 amino acids: CASRRKLWDQPQHF. The CDR3, as DNA: TGTGCCAGCAGAAGAAAGTTGTGGGACCAGCCCCAGCATTTT.

The chain recombines TRBV6-5 with TRBJ1-1, with D unresolved. The V gene lost 1 base and the J gene lost 4 bases, with 13 bases spanning the gap. CDR1 and CDR2 from the germline V gene are MNHEY and SVGAGI. The CDR3 extends over 15 amino acids. In DNA form, the CDR3 reads TGTGCCAGCAGTTACTTATCCAAAGGCGGCACTGAAGCTTTCTTT. Translated, it gives CASSYLSKGGTEAFF.

This chain uses TRBV24-1 with TRBJ2-5, with D tentatively TRBD1 (5 bases). The V end lost 4 bases, the J end lost 4 bases, and 12 bases lay between the germline ends. This CDR3 has 14 amino acids. Germline CDR1 and CDR2: KGHDR and SFDVKD. The CDR3 spells CATSDPTATETQYF. CDR3 nucleotides: TGTGCCACCAGTGACCCGACAGCGACAGAGACCCAGTACTTC.

This clonotype was seen only a few times. V and J are TRBV7-2 and TRBJ2-1, with 9 bases aligning to TRBD2. The CDR3 contains 18 residues. Germline V lookup: CDR1 SGHTA, CDR2 FQGNSA. J was trimmed by 0 bases and V by 5 bases; bases with no gene match: 11. CDR3 protein: CASSLRLAEASSYNEQFF. Written as DNA, the CDR3 is TGTGCCAGCAGCCTACGACTAGCGGAGGCCTCCTCCTACAATGAGCAGTTCTTC. Full variable domain (outside the CDR3, taken from reference TRBV7-2 and TRBJ2-1): GAGVSQSPSNKVTEKGKDVELRCDPISGHTALYWYRQSLGQGLEFLIYFQGNSAPDKSGLPSDRFSAERTGGSVSTLTIQRTQQEDSAVYLCASSLRLAEASSYNEQFFGPGTRLTVL.

The sample holds a few counts of this clonotype. The chain employs TRBV11-2 and TRBJ1-2; weak D call: TRBD1 (5 bases). Germline lookup yields CDR1 SGHAT and CDR2 FQNNGV. V gave up 5 bases and J gave up 4 bases, with 17 bases separating them. This CDR3 has 15 residues. CDR3 protein: CASSKQETLLYGYTF. DNA for the CDR3: TGTGCCAGCAGCAAACAGGAGACTCTCCTCTATGGCTACACCTTC.

By its share, this clonotype is medium-sized. In nucleotides, the CDR3 is TGTGCCAGCAGCACACAAACACAGGGGGTCACTGAAGCTTTCTTT. This encodes CASSTQTQGVTEAFF. The chain joins TRBV7-6 to TRBJ1-1; 8 nucleotides align to TRBD1. The junction had 9 bases not matched to a gene; V was cut back by 5 bases and J by 4 bases. The CDR3 is 15 amino acids. The germline CDR1 and CDR2 sequences are SGHVS and FNYEAQ.

There are a few counts of this clonotype. The chain uses TRBV9 and TRBJ2-3, with 12 bases that match TRBD1. J gave up 4 bases and V 4 bases, and 4 bases lay outside the gene matches. The CDR3 is 15 amino acids. The germline V gene encodes CDR1 SGDLS and CDR2 YYNGEE. The CDR3 loop is CASSNRDRGPDTQYF. The CDR3 region has the DNA TGTGCCAGCAGCAACCGGGACAGGGGGCCAGATACGCAGTATTTT.

This clonotype has a handful of counts. V usage is TRBV6-2 or TRBV6-3 and J usage is TRBJ2-7; TRBD1 aligns across 10 bases. This CDR3 has 13 amino acids. V lost 1 base to trimming and J lost 6 bases; unmatched junction nucleotides: 0. Germline loops: CDR1 MNHEY, CDR2 SVGEGT. The CDR3 DNA sequence: TGTGCCAGCAGTTACTGGGACAGGGGCGAGCAGTACTTC. It translates to CASSYWDRGEQYF.

This clonotype was detected a few times. CDR3 coding DNA: TGCAGTGCCCCGGGACAGCTTAGCACAGATACGCAGTATTTT. Protein product: CSAPGQLSTDTQYF. This chain connects TRBV20-1 to TRBJ2-3, with TRBD1 matching 7 bases. CDR1 and CDR2 (germline): DFQATT, SNEGSKA (reference sequence). CDR3 size: 14 residues. The trim removed 6 bases at V and 0 bases at J, leaving 6 bases unmatched.

The chain employs TRBV24-1 and TRBJ1-1, with D hard to call. Between the trimmed V and J ends, which lost 3 bases and 5 bases, there was a span of 12 bases. This CDR3 contains 14 residues. CDR1 is KGHDR and CDR2 is SFDVKD in the germline V gene. This CDR3 reads CATSDPRRGTEAFF. For the CDR3, the DNA is TGTGCCACCAGTGATCCCCGGCGGGGTACTGAAGCTTTCTTT.

The V call is TRBV18, the J call TRBJ1-2; no definite D call. This CDR3 comprises 15 residues. Trimming removed 6 bases from V and 4 bases from J, with 18 bases in between. The germline V gene encodes CDR1 KGHSH and CDR2 LQKENI. CDR3 amino acids: CASSPGNRGSYGYTF. The CDR3 DNA follows: TGTGCCAGCTCCCCCGGAAACCGCGGCTCCTATGGCTACACCTTC.

This clonotype occurred a few times. The chain employs TRBV29-1 and TRBJ1-1; 9 nucleotides align to TRBD1. The length of the CDR3 is 12 residues. The V gene end was trimmed by 4 bases and the J gene end by 4 bases; junction bases not matched to a gene: 1. In germline, CDR1 is SQVTM, CDR2 ANQGSEA. CDR3 in DNA: TGCAGCGTTGGGGGACAGGGCACTGAAGCTTTCTTT. Amino acid sequence: CSVGGQGTEAFF.

V usage is TRBV20-1 and J usage is TRBJ2-1; 13 bases fit TRBD2. Losses at the gene ends were 5 bases for V and 5 bases for J; bases not matched to a gene: 3. Germline V gives CDR1 DFQATT, CDR2 SNEGSKA (reference sequence). The CDR3 length is 14 residues. In nucleotides, the CDR3 is TGCAGTGCTTCTGGACTAGCGGGAGACAATGAGCAGTTCTTC. Its protein is CSASGLAGDNEQFF.

There are many counts of this clonotype. The chain recombines TRBV29-1 with TRBJ1-1; 7 bases map to TRBD1. There are 11 residues in the CDR3. Germline V gene lookup returns CDR1 SQVTM and CDR2 ANQGSEA. Trimming took 7 bases from V and 4 from J; bases not matched to a gene: 3. CDR3 bases: TGCAGCGCCCCAGGGGGCACTGAAGCTTTCTTT. Translating it yields CSAPGGTEAFF.

This clonotype showed up just a few times. The rearrangement joins TRBV27 to TRBJ1-1; TRBD1 might be the D (6 bases). V dropped 8 bases and J dropped 4 bases, with 14 bases sitting between them. CDR1 and CDR2 from the germline V gene are MNHEY and SMNVEV (reference sequence). The CDR3 is 13 amino acids. CDR3 protein: CASHDGGPTEAFF. The CDR3 DNA follows: TGTGCCAGCCATGACGGGGGGCCCACTGAAGCTTTCTTT.

Only a few counts were recorded for this clonotype. V and J are TRBV9 and TRBJ1-2; a possible D gene is TRBD1 (6 bases). CDR1 and CDR2 (germline): SGDLS, YYNGEE. CDR3 length: 15 amino acids. Deletions cut 3 bases from V and 4 bases from J, with 16 bases between. The CDR3 protein is CASSGQVRGGYGYTF. The DNA of the CDR3 is TGTGCCAGCAGCGGACAGGTCCGGGGTGGCTATGGCTACACCTTC.

As DNA, the CDR3 is TGTGCCAGCAATCCGAAGACTAGCGGGAGGTCCGAGCAGTACTTC. This encodes CASNPKTSGRSEQYF. The J gene is TRBJ2-7, the V gene TRBV6-2 or TRBV6-3; 13 positions match TRBD2. Germline V gene sequence: CDR1 MNHEY, CDR2 SVGEGT. V was pared by 7 bases and J by 6 bases, with 9 bases of the junction left unmatched. The CDR3 consists of 15 residues.

In its sample, this clonotype was seen a few times. This chain links TRBV29-1 with TRBJ1-2; the match to TRBD1 covers 7 bases. The ends lost 7 bases at V and 0 bases at J; junction bases unmatched: 5. The CDR3 covers 13 residues. Looked up from germline, CDR1 is SQVTM and CDR2 is ANQGSEA. CDR3 sequence reads: CSGGGQSNYGYTF. CDR3 bases: TGCAGCGGGGGGGGACAGTCTAACTATGGCTACACCTTC.

The chain combines TRBV2 with TRBJ2-1, with D hard to call. The V and J ends lost 2 bases and 8 bases respectively, with 10 bases between them. CDR3 length equals 13 residues. CDR1 is SNHLY, CDR2 FYNNEI, per germline. The CDR3 DNA reads TGTGCCAGCAGTGAATTAGGGCCGGATGAGCAGTTCTTC. It translates to CASSELGPDEQFF.

V is TRBV6-4 and J is TRBJ2-3; D call uncertain. Germline CDR1 reads MRHNA; CDR2 reads SNTAGT. Trimming cost V 7 bases and J 9 bases, with 23 bases left between them. This CDR3 is built from 15 residues. The CDR3 bases are TGTGCCAGCATGAAGACACTCGTTACAGCTTCGACGCAGTATTTT. Amino acid sequence: CASMKTLVTASTQYF.

As DNA, the CDR3 is TGTGCTAGTGGTTTGACAGGGGGGAACACTGAAGCTTTCTTT. This translates into CASGLTGGNTEAFF. This chain connects TRBV12-5 to TRBJ1-1; 8 bases line up with TRBD1. Germline V gene sequence: CDR1 LGHNT, CDR2 FRNRAP. V lost 2 bases, J lost 1 base, and 0 bases stayed unmatched. CDR3 size: 14 residues.

This rearrangement joins TRBV29-1 to TRBJ1-5; D gene uncertain. Deletions cut 4 bases from V and 6 bases from J, with 13 bases between. This CDR3 region has 13 residues. CDR1 is SQVTM and CDR2 is ANQGSEA in the germline V gene. The CDR3: CSVVWRVGQPQHF. As DNA, the CDR3 is TGCAGCGTTGTTTGGCGGGTGGGTCAGCCCCAGCATTTT.